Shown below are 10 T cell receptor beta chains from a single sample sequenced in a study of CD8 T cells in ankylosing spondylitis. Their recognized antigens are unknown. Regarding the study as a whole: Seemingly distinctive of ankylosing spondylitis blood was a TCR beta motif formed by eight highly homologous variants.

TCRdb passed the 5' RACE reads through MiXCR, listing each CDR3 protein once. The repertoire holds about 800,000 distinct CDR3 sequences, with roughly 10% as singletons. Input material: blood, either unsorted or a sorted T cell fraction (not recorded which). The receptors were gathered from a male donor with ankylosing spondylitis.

The CDR3 is CSADLILNTEAFF. As DNA, the CDR3 is TGCAGTGCTGATCTAATTCTGAACACTGAAGCTTTCTTT. The rearrangement uses TRBV20-1 and TRBJ1-1, with D uncertain. The CDR3 loop spans 13 amino acids. Germline V gives CDR1 DFQATT, CDR2 SNEGSKA (reference sequence). Trimming removed 5 bases from V and 0 bases from J, with 10 bases in between.

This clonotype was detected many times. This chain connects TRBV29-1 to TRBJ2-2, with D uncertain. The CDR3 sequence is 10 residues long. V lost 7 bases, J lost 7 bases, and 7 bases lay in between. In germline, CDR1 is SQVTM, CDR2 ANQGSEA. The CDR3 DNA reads TGCAGCGCACTCTACGGGGAGCTGTTTTTT. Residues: CSALYGELFF.

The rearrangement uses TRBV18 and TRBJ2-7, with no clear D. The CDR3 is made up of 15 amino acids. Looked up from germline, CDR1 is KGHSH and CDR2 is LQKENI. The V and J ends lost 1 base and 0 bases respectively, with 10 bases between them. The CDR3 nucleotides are TGTGCCAGCTCACCACGGGCCCCCTTCTCCTACGAGCAGTACTTC. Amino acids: CASSPRAPFSYEQYF.

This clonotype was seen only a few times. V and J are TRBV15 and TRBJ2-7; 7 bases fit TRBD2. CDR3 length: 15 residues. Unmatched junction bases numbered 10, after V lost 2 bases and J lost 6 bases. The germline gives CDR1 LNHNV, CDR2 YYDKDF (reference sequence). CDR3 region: CATSRPRQGGVEQYF. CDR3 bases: TGTGCCACCAGCAGACCTCGCCAGGGAGGGGTCGAGCAGTACTTC.

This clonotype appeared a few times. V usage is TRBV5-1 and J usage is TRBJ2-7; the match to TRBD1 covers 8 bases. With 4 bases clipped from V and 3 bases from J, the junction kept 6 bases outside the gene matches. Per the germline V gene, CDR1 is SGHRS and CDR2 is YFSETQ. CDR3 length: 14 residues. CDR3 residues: CASSQQGGFYEQYF. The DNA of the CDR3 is TGCGCCAGCAGCCAACAGGGGGGATTCTACGAGCAGTACTTC. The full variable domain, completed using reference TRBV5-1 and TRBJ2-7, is KAGVTQTPRYLIKTRGQQVTLSCSPISGHRSVSWYQQTPGQGLQFLFEYFSETQRNKGNFPGRFSGRQFSNSRSEMNVSTLELGDSALYLCASSQQGGFYEQYFGPGTRLTVT.

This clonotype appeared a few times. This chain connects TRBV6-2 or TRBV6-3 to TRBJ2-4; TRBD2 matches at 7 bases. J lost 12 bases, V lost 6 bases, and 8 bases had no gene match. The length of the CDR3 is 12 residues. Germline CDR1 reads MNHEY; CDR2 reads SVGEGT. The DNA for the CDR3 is TGTGCCAGCAGCCGAGCGGGGATTTATCAGTACTTC. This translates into CASSRAGIYQYF.

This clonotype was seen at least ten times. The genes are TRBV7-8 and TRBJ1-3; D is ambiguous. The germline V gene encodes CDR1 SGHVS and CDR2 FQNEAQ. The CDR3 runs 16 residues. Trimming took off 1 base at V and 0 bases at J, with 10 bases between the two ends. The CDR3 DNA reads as TGTGCCAGCAGCTTAGGGGTGACAAGCTCTGGAAACACCATATATTTT. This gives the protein CASSLGVTSSGNTIYF.

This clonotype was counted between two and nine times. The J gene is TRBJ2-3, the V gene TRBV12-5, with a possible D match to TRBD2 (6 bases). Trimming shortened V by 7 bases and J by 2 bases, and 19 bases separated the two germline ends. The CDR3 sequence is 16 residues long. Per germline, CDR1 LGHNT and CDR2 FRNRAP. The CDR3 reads CASANLGTSDTDTQYF. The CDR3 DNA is TGTGCTAGTGCCAATTTAGGGACTTCGGACACAGATACGCAGTATTTT.

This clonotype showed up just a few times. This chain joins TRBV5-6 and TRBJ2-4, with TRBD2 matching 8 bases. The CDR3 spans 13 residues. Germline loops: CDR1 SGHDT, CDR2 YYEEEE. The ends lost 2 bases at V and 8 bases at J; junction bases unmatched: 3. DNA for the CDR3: TGTGCCAGCAGCTTCGGGGGGGTGGACATTCAGTACTTC. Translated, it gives CASSFGGVDIQYF.

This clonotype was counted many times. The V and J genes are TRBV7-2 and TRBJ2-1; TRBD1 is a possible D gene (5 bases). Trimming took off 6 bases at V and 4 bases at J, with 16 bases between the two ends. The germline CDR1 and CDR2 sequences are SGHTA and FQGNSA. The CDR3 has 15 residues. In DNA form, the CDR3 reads TGTGCCAGCAGTCGACTCAGGGCAGGGTACAATGAGCAGTTCTTC. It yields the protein CASSRLRAGYNEQFF. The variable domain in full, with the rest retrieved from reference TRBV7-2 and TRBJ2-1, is GAGVSQSPSNKVTEKGKDVELRCDPISGHTALYWYRQSLGQGLEFLIYFQGNSAPDKSGLPSDRFSAERTGGSVSTLTIQRTQQEDSAVYLCASSRLRAGYNEQFFGPGTRLTVL.